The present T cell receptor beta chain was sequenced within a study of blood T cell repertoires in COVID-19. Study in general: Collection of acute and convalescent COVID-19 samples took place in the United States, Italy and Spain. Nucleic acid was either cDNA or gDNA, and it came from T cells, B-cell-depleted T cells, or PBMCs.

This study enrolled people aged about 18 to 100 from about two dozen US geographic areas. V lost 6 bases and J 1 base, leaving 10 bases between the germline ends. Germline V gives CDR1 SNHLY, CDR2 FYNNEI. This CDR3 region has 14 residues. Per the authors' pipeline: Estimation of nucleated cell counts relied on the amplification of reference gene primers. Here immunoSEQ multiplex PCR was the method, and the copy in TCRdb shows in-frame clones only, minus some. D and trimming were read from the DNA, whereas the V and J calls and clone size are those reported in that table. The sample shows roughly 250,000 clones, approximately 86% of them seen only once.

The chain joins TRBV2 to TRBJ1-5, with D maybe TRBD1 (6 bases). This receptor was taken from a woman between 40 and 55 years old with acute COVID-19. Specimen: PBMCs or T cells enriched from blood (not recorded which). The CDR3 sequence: CASRGQSSNQPQHF. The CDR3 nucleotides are TGTGCCAGCAGAGGACAGTCCAGCAATCAGCCCCAGCATTTT.